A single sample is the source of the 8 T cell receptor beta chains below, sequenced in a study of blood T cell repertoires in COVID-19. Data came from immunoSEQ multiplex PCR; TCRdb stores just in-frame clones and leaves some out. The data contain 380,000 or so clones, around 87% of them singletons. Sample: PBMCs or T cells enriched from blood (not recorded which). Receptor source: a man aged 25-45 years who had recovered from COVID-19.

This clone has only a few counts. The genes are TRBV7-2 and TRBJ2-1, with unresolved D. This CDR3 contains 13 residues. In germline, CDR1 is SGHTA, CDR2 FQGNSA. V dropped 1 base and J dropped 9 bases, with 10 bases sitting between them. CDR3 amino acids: CASSLGVSPEQFF. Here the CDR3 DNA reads TGTGCCAGCAGCTTAGGGGTTAGCCCTGAGCAGTTCTTC. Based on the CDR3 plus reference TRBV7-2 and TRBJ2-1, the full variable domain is GAGVSQSPSNKVTEKGKDVELRCDPISGHTALYWYRQSLGQGLEFLIYFQGNSAPDKSGLPSDRFSAERTGGSVSTLTIQRTQQEDSAVYLCASSLGVSPEQFFGPGTRLTVL.

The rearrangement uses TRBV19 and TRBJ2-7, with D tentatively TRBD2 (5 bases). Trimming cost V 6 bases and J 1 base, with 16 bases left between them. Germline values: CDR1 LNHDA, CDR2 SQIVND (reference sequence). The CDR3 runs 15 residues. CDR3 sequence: CASSPGRGPSYEQYF. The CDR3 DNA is TGTGCCAGTAGCCCGGGCCGAGGGCCATCCTACGAGCAGTACTTC.

The CDR3 DNA reads as TGTGCCAGTTTCACCACAGGGCGGGTCAATCAGCCCCAGCATTTT. Residues: CASFTTGRVNQPQHF. The chain combines TRBV19 with TRBJ1-5; D might be TRBD1 (6 bases). Germline assignment: CDR1 LNHDA and CDR2 SQIVND (reference sequence). This CDR3 spans 15 amino acids. V was shortened by 8 bases and J by 3 bases, with 17 bases between the two germline ends.

DNA for the CDR3: TGTGCCATCAGTGAAGGGACAGGGAAGGGCGAAAAACTGTTTTTT. This gives the protein CAISEGTGKGEKLFF. The chain recombines TRBV10-3 with TRBJ1-4, with 9 positions matching TRBD1. V trimming: 3 bases; J trimming: 8 bases; junction bases outside the gene matches: 7. CDR3 length equals 15 residues. Germline CDR1 reads ENHRY; CDR2 reads SYGVKD.

This CDR3 reads CASSQVRGTGNTIYF. The CDR3 DNA is TGCGCCAGCAGCCAAGTTCGAGGTACTGGAAACACCATATATTTT. The V gene is TRBV4-1, the J gene TRBJ1-3; the D is unclear. The germline CDR1 and CDR2 sequences are MGHRA and YSYEKL. V shed 1 base and J shed 2 bases, with 9 bases lying between them. The CDR3 has 15 amino acids.

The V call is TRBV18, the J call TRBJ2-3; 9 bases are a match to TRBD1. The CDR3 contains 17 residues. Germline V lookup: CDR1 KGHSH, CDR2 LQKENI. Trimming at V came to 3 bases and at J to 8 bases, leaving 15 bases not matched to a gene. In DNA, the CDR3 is TGTGCCAGCTCACCGTCATTAGGGACAGGGTTGATAGGTACGCAGTATTTT. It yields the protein CASSPSLGTGLIGTQYF. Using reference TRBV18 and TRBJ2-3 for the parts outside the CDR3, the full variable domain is NAGVMQNPRHLVRRRGQEARLRCSPMKGHSHVYWYRQLPEEGLKFMVYLQKENIIDESGMPKERFSAEFPKEGPSILRIQQVVRGDSAAYFCASSPSLGTGLIGTQYFGPGTRLTVL.

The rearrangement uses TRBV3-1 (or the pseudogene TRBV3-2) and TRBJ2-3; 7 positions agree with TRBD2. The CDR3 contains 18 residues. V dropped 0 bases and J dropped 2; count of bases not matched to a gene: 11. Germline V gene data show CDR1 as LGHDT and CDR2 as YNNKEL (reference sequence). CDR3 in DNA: TGTGCCAGCAGCCAAGATGTCCCCGGGGGGAGAGCCACAGATACGCAGTATTTT. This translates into CASSQDVPGGRATDTQYF.

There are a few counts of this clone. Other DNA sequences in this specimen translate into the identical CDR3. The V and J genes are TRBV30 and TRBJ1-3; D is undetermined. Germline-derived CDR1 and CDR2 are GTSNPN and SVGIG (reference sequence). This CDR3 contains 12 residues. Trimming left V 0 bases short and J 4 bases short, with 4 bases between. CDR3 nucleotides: TGTGCCTGGAGTGTCCAGGGAAACACCATATATTTT. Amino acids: CAWSVQGNTIYF.